The next 22 T cell receptor beta chains were all read from a single sample in a study of Graves' ophthalmopathy and Graves' hyperthyroidism (dated by TCRdb to the late 2010s). The instrument was an Illumina HiSeq 2000. For repertoire sequencing, TCR beta CDR3 regions were amplified from RNA transcripts. The first round of RT-PCR was done with HTBI primers and the Qiagen OneStep RT-PCR kit, and was followed by a second round of multiplex PCR, then size selection and purification. The public reads were reprocessed in TCRdb via fastp at Q25 and MiXCR, keeping in-frame beta chains. Each CDR3 protein gets just one entry, which takes the most common genes and DNA from the rows behind it. The sample table lists some 380,000 distinct CDR3 sequences, less than 20% of them with a count of one. Together, the top ten hold roughly 7% of the sample. Sequencing was done on a sample of peripheral blood. These TCRs come from a young woman with stable Graves' hyperthyroidism. Donor details come from another sample of the same person, matched by shared clones.

This clonotype was picked up many times. The V gene is TRBV7-2, the J gene TRBJ1-2, with TRBD1 as a possible D gene (6 bases). Trimming cost V 4 bases and J 0 bases, with 15 bases left between them. The CDR3 totals 16 residues. Germline-derived CDR1 and CDR2 are SGHTA and FQGNSA. The CDR3 region is CASSSNLGQPNYGYTF. Written as DNA, the CDR3 is TGTGCCAGCAGCTCCAACCTTGGACAGCCTAACTATGGCTACACCTTC.

There are many counts of this clonotype. This chain connects TRBV18 to TRBJ1-1; D is unclear. Germline-derived CDR1 and CDR2 are KGHSH and LQKENI. CDR3 size: 14 residues. The V end lost 1 base, the J end lost 5 bases, and 11 bases lay between the germline ends. The CDR3 spells CASSPRGTLTEAFF. The CDR3 DNA follows: TGTGCCAGCTCACCACGCGGCACATTAACTGAAGCTTTCTTT.

There are many counts of this clonotype. The chain couples TRBV7-2 to TRBJ1-2, with 8 bases that match TRBD1. The ends lost 5 bases at V and 4 bases at J; junction bases unmatched: 15. This CDR3 contains 17 residues. Germline CDR1 reads SGHTA; CDR2 reads FQGNSA. CDR3 nucleotide sequence: TGTGCCAGCAGCCACGCCCCGGGAGGACAGGGTAGCTATGGCTACACCTTC. Its protein is CASSHAPGGQGSYGYTF. The full variable domain, its missing parts supplied by reference TRBV7-2 and TRBJ1-2, is GAGVSQSPSNKVTEKGKDVELRCDPISGHTALYWYRQSLGQGLEFLIYFQGNSAPDKSGLPSDRFSAERTGGSVSTLTIQRTQQEDSAVYLCASSHAPGGQGSYGYTFGSGTRLTVV.

This clonotype appeared many times. J is TRBJ2-7 and V is TRBV25-1; a possible D gene is TRBD2 (6 bases). V lost 3 bases and J lost 5, with 26 bases in between. The CDR3 loop spans 18 amino acids. Germline loops: CDR1 MGHDK, CDR2 SYGVNS. The DNA for the CDR3 is TGTGCCAGCAGTGAGGGGGGTCGGGGAAGCCACACGAGCCACGAGCAGTACTTC. This sequence encodes CASSEGGRGSHTSHEQYF.

This clonotype has a count of ten or more. The V gene is TRBV2, the J gene TRBJ2-7; D might be TRBD1 (5 bases). The germline V gene has CDR1 SNHLY and CDR2 FYNNEI. This CDR3 is built from 14 residues. Deletions cut 5 bases from V and 2 bases from J, with 13 bases between. The CDR3 is CASSPLGVPYEQYF. The CDR3 nucleotides read TGTGCCAGCAGTCCTTTAGGGGTCCCCTACGAGCAGTACTTC.

Of note for this clonotype: This CDR3 is missing its conserved last phenylalanine or tryptophan, likely due to a read error. The chain recombines TRBV6-1 with TRBJ1-5, with TRBD1 matching 11 bases. Trimming at V came to 6 bases and at J to 4 bases, leaving 5 bases not matched to a gene. CDR3 length equals 15 residues. The germline V gene encodes CDR1 MNHNS and CDR2 SASEGT. CDR3 DNA sequence: TGTGCCAGCAGCCCCGGGACAGGGGGGAATCAGCCCCAGCATTGT. As protein: CASSPGTGGNQPQHC.

This clonotype showed up many times. This rearrangement joins TRBV20-1 to TRBJ1-1; D may be TRBD1 (6 bases). Germline V gene sequence: CDR1 DFQATT, CDR2 SNEGSKA (reference sequence). V was clipped by 5 bases and J by 3 bases, with 13 bases between them. The CDR3 consists of 13 residues. The CDR3 is CSAGGRTDTEAFF. DNA of the CDR3: TGCAGTGCTGGGGGACGGACAGACACTGAAGCTTTCTTT.

This clonotype was seen repeatedly, ten times or more. The CDR3 is CASSSRDSPESYEQYF. CDR3 sequence (DNA): TGTGCCAGCAGCTCCCGGGACAGCCCCGAATCCTACGAGCAGTACTTC. The chain has TRBV11-2 and TRBJ2-7, with 7 bases fitting TRBD1. Germline-derived CDR1 and CDR2 are SGHAT and FQNNGV. Trimming at V came to 4 bases and at J to 1 base, leaving 10 bases not matched to a gene. The CDR3 is made up of 16 amino acids.

This clonotype was observed many times. The rearrangement links TRBV6-2 or TRBV6-3 to TRBJ1-5, with D unclear. Germline CDR1 MNHEY, CDR2 SVGEGT. The CDR3 covers 16 residues. Trimming pared 6 bases from V and 3 bases from J, leaving 18 bases between. Here the CDR3 reads CASRPDRLADNQPQHF. As DNA, the CDR3 is TGTGCCAGCAGACCGGACCGCTTAGCGGACAATCAGCCCCAGCATTTT.

This clonotype showed up many times. The rearrangement uses TRBV6-5 and TRBJ2-7; D perhaps matches TRBD2 (5 bases). There are 13 residues in the CDR3. CDR1 is MNHEY, CDR2 SVGAGI, per germline. V dropped 2 bases and J dropped 3 bases, with 8 bases sitting between them. CDR3: CASSYDGGYEQYF. The CDR3 bases are TGTGCCAGCAGTTACGACGGAGGCTACGAGCAGTACTTC.

This clonotype was recorded at least ten times. The V gene is TRBV12-3 or TRBV12-4, the J gene TRBJ1-1; D is possibly TRBD1 (5 bases). The V end was cut by 1 base, the J end by 8 bases, with 11 bases between. The CDR3 totals 13 residues. CDR3 loop: CASSLVGRGEAFF. DNA for the CDR3: TGTGCCAGCAGTTTAGTGGGTCGGGGGGAAGCTTTCTTT.

The chain joins TRBV4-1 to TRBJ1-1; D ambiguous. The CDR3 runs to 14 residues. Germline V gives CDR1 MGHRA, CDR2 YSYEKL. Trimming removed 5 bases at V and 1 base at J, with 11 bases between. As DNA, the CDR3 is TGCGCCAGCAGCGAAGGTCCGGCGAACACTGAAGCTTTCTTT. Amino acids: CASSEGPANTEAFF.

This clonotype was counted at least ten times. V usage is TRBV10-3 and J usage is TRBJ1-5, with D unclear. Germline V CDR1 and CDR2: ENHRY, SYGVKD. Trimming cost V 3 bases and J 2 bases, with 11 bases left between them. CDR3 length: 15 amino acids. The CDR3 sequence is CAISDPRHRNQPQHF. As DNA, the CDR3 is TGTGCCATCAGTGACCCCAGGCACCGCAATCAGCCCCAGCATTTT.

This clonotype appeared many times. The chain couples TRBV6-1 to TRBJ1-1, with unresolved D. With 7 bases removed from V and 6 bases from J, the gap between germline ends came to 15 bases. Germline assignment: CDR1 MNHNS and CDR2 SASEGT. CDR3 length: 13 amino acids. This CDR3 is CASTKTRTSEAFF. CDR3 bases: TGTGCCAGCACCAAGACACGAACCTCTGAAGCTTTCTTT.

This clonotype was seen at least ten times. The CDR3 region is CATSDFGYGYTF. The DNA of the CDR3 is TGTGCCACCAGTGATTTCGGGTATGGCTACACCTTC. The chain links TRBV24-1 to TRBJ1-2; the D is unclear. Germline CDR1 is KGHDR and CDR2 is SFDVKD. This CDR3 spans 12 amino acids. V shed 1 base and J shed 5 bases, with 4 bases lying between them.

The chain links TRBV5-1 to TRBJ1-6; a possible D gene is TRBD1 (5 bases). From germline, CDR1 is SGHRS and CDR2 YFSETQ. V lost 0 bases, J lost 6 bases, and 10 bases lay in between. This CDR3 has 15 amino acids. The CDR3 coding sequence is TGCGCCAGCAGCTTGGCCCGGGACGTTAATTCACCCCTCCACTTT. Amino acid sequence: CASSLARDVNSPLHF.

The table lists this clonotype with many counts. This chain joins TRBV6-1 and TRBJ2-2; D not resolved. V lost 2 bases, J lost 3 bases, and 10 bases lay in between. Germline CDR1 is MNHNS and CDR2 is SASEGT. The CDR3 is made up of 15 amino acids. The DNA for the CDR3 is TGTGCCAGCAGTGAAAGTGGCAGTTACACCGGGGAGCTGTTTTTT. This sequence encodes CASSESGSYTGELFF.

V gene TRBV11-1 combines with J gene TRBJ1-1, with D perhaps matching TRBD1 (5 bases). CDR1 is SGHAT, CDR2 FQDESV, per germline (reference sequence). This CDR3 comprises 16 residues. Trimming pared 1 base from V and 0 bases from J, leaving 12 bases between. The DNA for the CDR3 is TGTGCCAGCAGCTTAGTCCAGTGGGGACTGAACACTGAAGCTTTCTTT. It yields the protein CASSLVQWGLNTEAFF.

This clonotype was found many times. J is TRBJ2-2 and V is TRBV12-3 or TRBV12-4; 9 nucleotides agree with TRBD2. V lost 6 bases and J lost 4; bases outside the gene matches: 0. CDR3 length: 13 amino acids. The CDR3: CASRRGGTGELFF. The CDR3 DNA reads TGTGCCAGCAGGCGGGGGGGCACCGGGGAGCTGTTTTTT.

This clonotype was counted many times. V is TRBV7-2 and J is TRBJ2-7; D not resolved. The CDR3 is 12 amino acids. V lost 1 base and J 6 bases, leaving 7 bases between the germline ends. CDR1 SGHTA and CDR2 FQGNSA come from the germline V gene. CDR3 sequence: CASSLGTTEQYF. The DNA for the CDR3 is TGTGCCAGCAGCTTAGGGACCACCGAGCAGTACTTC.

This clonotype was counted ten times or more. The chain joins TRBV12-3 or TRBV12-4 to TRBJ2-7, with D maybe TRBD1 (5 bases). This CDR3 spans 15 amino acids. With 5 bases removed from V and 4 bases from J, the gap between germline ends came to 18 bases. The DNA of the CDR3 is TGTGCCAGCAGTGAGACAGACAAGTTACTTTACGAGCAGTACTTC. Translation gives CASSETDKLLYEQYF.

This clonotype was seen repeatedly, ten times or more. The chain employs TRBV15 and TRBJ2-5; perhaps TRBD2 as D (7 bases). The CDR3 covers 16 residues. From germline, CDR1 is LNHNV and CDR2 YYDKDF (reference sequence). Trimming cost V 1 base and J 4 bases, with 16 bases left between them. CDR3 nucleotide sequence: TGTGCCACCAGCAGAGGGCAAAGGGGGGGCGGAGAGACCCAGTACTTC. Translating it yields CATSRGQRGGGETQYF.